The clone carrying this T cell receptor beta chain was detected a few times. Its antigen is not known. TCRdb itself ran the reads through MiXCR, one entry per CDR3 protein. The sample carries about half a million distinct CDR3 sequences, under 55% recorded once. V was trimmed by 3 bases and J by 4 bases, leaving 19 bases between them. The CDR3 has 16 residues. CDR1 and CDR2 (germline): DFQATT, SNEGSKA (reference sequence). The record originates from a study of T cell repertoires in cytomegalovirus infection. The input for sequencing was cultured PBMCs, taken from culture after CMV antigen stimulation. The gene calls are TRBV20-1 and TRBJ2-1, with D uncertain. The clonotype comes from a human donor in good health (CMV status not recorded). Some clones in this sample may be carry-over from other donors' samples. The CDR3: CSARVPNGVAYNEQFF. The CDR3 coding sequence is TGCAGTGCTAGGGTCCCAAACGGAGTAGCATACAATGAGCAGTTCTTC.